The 4 T cell receptor beta chains given below trace back to one sample, sequenced in a study of T cell changes during pregnancy in multiple sclerosis. Generated by immunoSEQ multiplex PCR, the TCRdb table keeps only in-frame clones and is missing some. The sample contains about 79,000 clones, under 95% of which appear only once. Sequences were derived from CD4+ T cells from peripheral blood mononuclear cells, sampled in the second trimester of pregnancy. These TCRs come from a female donor with multiple sclerosis, enrolled in a pregnancy study.

The V call is TRBV5-4, the J call TRBJ2-7, with D possibly TRBD2 on 6 matching bases. Germline CDR1 SGHNT, CDR2 YYREEE (reference sequence). This CDR3 is built from 15 residues. Trimming pared 1 base from V and 1 base from J, leaving 12 bases between. The CDR3, as DNA: TGTGCCAGCAGCTTGACCGGGACTCTTTCCTACGAGCAGTACTTC. Its protein product is CASSLTGTLSYEQYF.

This chain connects TRBV7-7 to TRBJ2-5; 12 bases match TRBD2. After removal of 3 bases from V and 5 bases from J, the junction contained 7 bases not matched to a gene. Germline values: CDR1 SSHAT, CDR2 FNYEAQ (reference sequence). The CDR3 extends over 16 amino acids. For the CDR3, the DNA is TGTGCCAGCAGCTTCGCTAGCGGGGGGGCCCGGGAGACCCAGTACTTC. Translation: CASSFASGGARETQYF.

This clone was seen only a few times. The J gene is TRBJ1-1, the V gene TRBV9, with unresolved D. V was cut by 2 bases and J by 0 bases, with 5 bases left in between. The CDR3 extends over 13 amino acids. CDR1 and CDR2 (germline): SGDLS, YYNGEE. CDR3 nucleotides: TGTGCCAGCAGCGTTACATTGAACACTGAAGCTTTCTTT. Protein product: CASSVTLNTEAFF.

This clone was seen a single time. The V gene is TRBV5-6, the J gene TRBJ2-1; 14 nucleotides match TRBD2. After removal of 4 bases from V and 15 bases from J, the junction contained 6 bases not matched to a gene. Germline V gene data show CDR1 as SGHDT and CDR2 as YYEEEE. This CDR3 spans 13 amino acids. This CDR3 reads CASSVGLAGERFF. The CDR3 region has the DNA TGTGCCAGCAGCGTGGGACTAGCGGGAGAAAGGTTCTTC.